Below are 3 T cell receptor beta chains sequenced from a single sample in a study of blood T cell repertoires in COVID-19 (dated by TCRdb to about 2020). Library prep was done by the immunoSEQ multiplex PCR assay. Here the immuneACCESS table is served through TCRdb, limited to in-frame sequences with V and J called. Missing clones are a known gap in these copies; in checked studies unresolved V genes cover under half, and the rest lacks a known reason. This sample lists a few hundred thousand clones; around four fifths were detected once. The ten largest clones capture around 4% of the sample. The source material was peripheral blood. These receptors came from a woman aged 45-65 years with active or convalescent COVID-19.

The rearrangement joins TRBV7-2 to TRBJ2-7; either TRBD1 or TRBD2 may supply D (5 bases each). CDR1 and CDR2 (germline): SGHTA, FQGNSA. The V end lost 5 bases, the J end lost 4 bases, and 12 bases lay between the germline ends. The CDR3 loop spans 13 amino acids. The CDR3 region has the DNA TGTGCCAGCAGCATAGGGACGGGATACGAGCAGTACTTC. This sequence encodes CASSIGTGYEQYF.

V is TRBV3-1 (or the pseudogene TRBV3-2) and J is TRBJ2-7; tentatively, D is TRBD2 (5 bases). The V end lost 5 bases, the J end lost 0 bases, and 14 bases lay between the germline ends. This CDR3 spans 15 amino acids. The germline V gene has CDR1 LGHDT and CDR2 YNNKEL (reference sequence). The CDR3 DNA sequence: TGTGCCAGCAGCATCCGGGCTGGAGGCTCCTACGAGCAGTACTTC. As protein: CASSIRAGGSYEQYF.

The J gene is TRBJ2-2, the V gene TRBV11-3, with unresolved D. The CDR3 has 13 amino acids. CDR1 and CDR2 (germline): SGHNT, YENEEA. Trimming shortened V by 3 bases and J by 2 bases, and 4 bases separated the two germline ends. CDR3 sequence (DNA): TGTGCCAGCAGCTTCAGAAACACCGGGGAGCTGTTTTTT. Translation gives CASSFRNTGELFF.